The entry below gives a single T cell receptor beta chain sequence along with its context. Its target is not known. This entry comes from a study of glioma-infiltrating T cells. Study-wide points: Only very few CDR3 sequences appeared in both tissue and blood. Non-neoplastic patients had below-expected tissue-blood divergence, while all gliomas exceeded expectation.

The germline CDR1 and CDR2 sequences are GTSNPN and SVGIG (reference sequence). Trimming removed 2 bases at V and 4 bases at J, with 17 bases between. The CDR3 is 15 residues long. Amplification of TCR alpha and beta CDR3 regions from RNA used iRepertoire nested multiplex PCR. One-step reverse transcription and amplification started from about 100-400 ng of tissue mRNA or PBMC total RNA. TCRdb reprocessed the multiplex PCR reads via MiXCR and lists one record per CDR3 protein. The table has about 140,000 distinct CDR3 sequences, approximately 40% seen once. The clonotype was recovered from a human donor with low-grade glioma or glioblastoma, undergoing nonglioma brain surgery, or in good health (not recorded which). V gene TRBV30 combines with J gene TRBJ1-1, with a tentative D call TRBD1 (6 bases). Sample: glioma tissue, nonneoplastic brain tissue, or PBMCs (not recorded which). The CDR3 sequence: CAWSTGMGRVTEAFF. In DNA, the CDR3 is TGTGCCTGGAGTACAGGGATGGGTAGGGTCACTGAAGCTTTCTTT.